This T cell receptor (beta chain) was observed in a study of Graves' ophthalmopathy and Graves' hyperthyroidism. V was clipped by 3 bases and J by 1 base, with 13 bases between them. CDR1 and CDR2 from the germline V gene are SGHRS and YFSETQ. The CDR3 is 15 residues long. This clonotype was found many times. Patients were left out if they had other autoimmune diseases, uncontrolled infections, pregnancy or lactation. RNA transcripts were the source from which TCR beta CDR3 regions were amplified. The first round was an RT-PCR with HTBI primers, and the second round was a multiplex PCR. One entry per CDR3 protein results from TCRdb running MiXCR on the multiplex PCR reads. In the table there are 20,000 to 30,000 distinct CDR3 sequences, about 44% of which are singletons.

The V gene is TRBV5-1, the J gene TRBJ1-2, with D hard to call. The source of this sequence is an adult woman with stable Graves' hyperthyroidism. The sample consisted of peripheral blood. The DNA of the CDR3 is TGCGCCAGCAGCTCCAGCCTCGGAGGTAACTATGGCTACACCTTC. This gives the protein CASSSSLGGNYGYTF. Full variable domain (remainder filled in from reference TRBV5-1 and TRBJ1-2): KAGVTQTPRYLIKTRGQQVTLSCSPISGHRSVSWYQQTPGQGLQFLFEYFSETQRNKGNFPGRFSGRQFSNSRSEMNVSTLELGDSALYLCASSSSLGGNYGYTFGSGTRLTVV.